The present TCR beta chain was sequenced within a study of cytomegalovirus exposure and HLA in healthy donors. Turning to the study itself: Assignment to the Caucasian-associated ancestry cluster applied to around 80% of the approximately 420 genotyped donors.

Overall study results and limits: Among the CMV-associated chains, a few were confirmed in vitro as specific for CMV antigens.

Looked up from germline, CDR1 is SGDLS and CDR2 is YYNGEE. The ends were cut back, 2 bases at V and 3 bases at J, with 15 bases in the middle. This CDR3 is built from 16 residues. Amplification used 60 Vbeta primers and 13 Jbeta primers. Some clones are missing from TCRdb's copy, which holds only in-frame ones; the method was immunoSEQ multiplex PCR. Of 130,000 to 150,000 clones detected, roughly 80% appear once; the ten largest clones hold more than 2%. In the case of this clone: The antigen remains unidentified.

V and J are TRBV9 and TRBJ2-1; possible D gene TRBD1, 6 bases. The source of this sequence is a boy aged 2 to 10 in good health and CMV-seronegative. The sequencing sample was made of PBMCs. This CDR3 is CASSVVSRGHYNEQFF. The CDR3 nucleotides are TGTGCCAGCAGCGTTGTTAGCAGGGGACACTACAATGAGCAGTTCTTC.